This T cell receptor (beta chain) was identified in a study of identical twins. CDR3 size: 11 residues. The germline V and J ends were trimmed by 4 bases and 7 bases, with 11 bases remaining between them. CDR1 is DFQATT and CDR2 is SNEGSKA in the germline V gene (reference sequence). Each CDR3 protein is one row after TCRdb ran MiXCR on the 5' RACE reads. The table includes hundreds of thousands of distinct CDR3 sequences, approximately 6% detected once. This clonotype was picked up a small number of times. The rearrangement joins TRBV20-1 to TRBJ2-7; D is uncertain. This TCR was recovered from a man between 18 and 29 years old in good health. What was sequenced was naive T cells sorted from blood. The CDR3 sequence: CSANYLSEQYV. For the CDR3, the DNA is TGCAGTGCTAACTACCTTAGTGAGCAGTACGTC.